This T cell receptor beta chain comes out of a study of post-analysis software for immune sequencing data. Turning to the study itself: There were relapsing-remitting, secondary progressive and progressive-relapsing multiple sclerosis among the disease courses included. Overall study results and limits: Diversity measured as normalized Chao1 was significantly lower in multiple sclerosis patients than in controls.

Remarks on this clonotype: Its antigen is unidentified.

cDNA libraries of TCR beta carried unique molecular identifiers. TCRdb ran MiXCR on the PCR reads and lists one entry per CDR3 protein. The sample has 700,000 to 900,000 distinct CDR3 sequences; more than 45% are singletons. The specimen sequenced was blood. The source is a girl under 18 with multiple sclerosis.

CDR3 protein: CASSFTGSGYTF. In nucleotides, the CDR3 is TGTGCCAGCAGCTTCACAGGGTCCGGCTACACCTTC. The chain carries TRBV7-9 and TRBJ1-2; a possible D gene is TRBD1 (6 bases). Germline V gene lookup returns CDR1 SEHNR and CDR2 FQNEAQ (reference sequence). The V end lost 3 bases, the J end lost 8 bases, and 10 bases lay between the germline ends. The CDR3 is made up of 12 amino acids.